The rows below give T cell receptor beta chains drawn from one sample of a study of blood T cells in healthy people across ages. TCRdb recomputed calls from the 5' RACE reads with MiXCR, one row per CDR3 protein. The sample includes around 940,000 distinct CDR3 sequences, just over 50% seen only once; the top ten take 20% to 25%. The sample was blood. The receptor source for this set is a woman aged 60-75 years in good health. CDR3s include the opening cysteine and the closing phenylalanine or tryptophan. A D gene is named only where the DNA matches it firmly. Clone sizes are given selectively: once, few, many, or a class where the clone is expanded.

J gene	clone size	D gene	CDR3 length	V gene	CDR3 protein	CDR3 DNA
TRBJ2-4	-	TRBD2	12	TRBV2	CASSELGTNSYF	TGTGCCAGCAGTGAGTTAGGGACTAATTCGTACTTC
TRBJ1-2	-	TRBD1	13	TRBV28	CASRRDRNHGYTF	TGTGCCAGCAGACGGGACAGGAACCATGGCTACACCTTC
TRBJ2-5	few	TRBD2	12	TRBV28	CASERERYEQYF	TGTGCCAGCGAGCGGGAGAGGTATGAGCAGTACTTC
TRBJ1-6	-	-	14	TRBV3-1	CASSQELQNSPLHF	TGTGCCAGCAGCCAAGAGTTACAGAATTCACCCCTCCACTTT
TRBJ2-3	-	-	18	TRBV3-1	CASSQDSPGRDLTDTWYF	TGTGCCAGCAGCCAAGATAGCCCTGGCAGGGACTTAACAGATACGTGGTATTTT
TRBJ2-3	-	-	15	TRBV15	CATSTEQPSTDTQYF	TGTGCCACCAGCACCGAGCAGCCGAGCACAGATACGCAGTATTTT
TRBJ2-1	few	TRBD2	17	TRBV27	CASSTGLGPSGTGEQFF	TGTGCCAGCTCGACCGGCCTAGGGCCTAGCGGTACCGGTGAGCAGTTCTTC
TRBJ2-5	-	TRBD2	17	TRBV10-2	CASSESPGGVDQETHYF	TGCGCCAGCAGTGAGTCTCCGGGGGGAGTGGATCAAGAGACCCACTACTTC
TRBJ1-4	once	-	13	TRBV20-1	CSAPRRGGEKLFF	TGCAGTGCTCCCAGAAGGGGCGGTGAAAAACTGTTTTTT
TRBJ1-6	-	-	17	TRBV6-2/TRBV6-3	CASSYQVTSSYNSPLHF	TGTGCCAGCAGCTACCAGGTGACGAGCTCCTATAATTCACCCCTCCACTTT
TRBJ1-2	-	TRBD1	15	TRBV12-3/TRBV12-4	CASRPDRGHPYGYTF	TGTGCCAGCAGACCAGACAGGGGGCATCCCTATGGCTACACCTTC
TRBJ1-5	-	-	14	TRBV19	CASSMTGGDQPQHF	TGTGCCAGTAGTATGACGGGAGGGGATCAGCCCCAGCATTTT
TRBJ2-5	few	-	15	TRBV20-1	CSARKTGNFQETQYF	TGCAGTGCTAGAAAAACCGGGAATTTTCAAGAGACCCAGTACTTC
TRBJ2-1	-	TRBD2	17	TRBV7-2	CASSFRARGLAGGQQFF	TGTGCCAGCAGCTTCAGGGCTCGGGGGCTAGCGGGAGGTCAGCAGTTCTTC
TRBJ1-2	-	TRBD1	15	TRBV28	CASFSTGTANYGYTF	TGTGCCAGCTTCTCCACCGGGACAGCTAACTATGGCTACACCTTC
TRBJ1-4	-	-	14	TRBV5-1	CASKEDATNEKLFF	TGCGCCAGCAAAGAGGACGCAACTAATGAAAAACTGTTTTTT
TRBJ1-1	-	-	14	TRBV27	CASSFGQSNTEAFF	TGTGCCAGCAGTTTCGGACAGTCAAACACTGAAGCTTTCTTT
TRBJ2-5	few	TRBD2	15	TRBV12-3/TRBV12-4	CASKFTGTNQETQYF	TGTGCCAGCAAATTCACCGGGACTAATCAAGAGACCCAGTACTTC
TRBJ2-6	few	-	13	TRBV20-1	CSSPSSGANVLTF	TGCAGTTCCCCCAGCTCTGGGGCCAACGTCCTGACTTTC
TRBJ2-7	few	-	12	TRBV18	CASSPQRVEQYF	TGTGCCAGCTCACCACAAAGGGTCGAGCAGTACTTC
TRBJ1-4	-	-	15	TRBV20-1	CSARNSEVMREKLFF	TGCAGTGCCAGAAACAGCGAGGTGATGAGAGAAAAACTGTTTTTT
TRBJ2-5	-	-	15	TRBV10-3	CAISAALPGDETQYF	TGTGCCATCAGTGCCGCGCTGCCAGGAGATGAGACCCAGTACTTC
TRBJ1-1	-	-	12	TRBV20-1	CSAKRKNTEAFF	TGCAGTGCTAAACGAAAGAACACTGAAGCTTTCTTT
TRBJ1-1	many	-	11	TRBV29-1	CSVTGNTEAFF	TGCAGCGTCACAGGGAACACTGAAGCTTTCTTT